This T cell receptor (beta chain) was obtained from a study of blood T cell repertoires in COVID-19. Study in general: Material from acute and convalescent COVID-19 was sourced from the United States, Italy and Spain.

In terms of age and location, participants ranged from about 18 to 95 years and lived in fewer than 30 US areas. Participants' reported clinical history set cohort assignment. There are 15 residues in the CDR3. Trimming took 1 base from V and 0 from J, leaving 7 bases between them. CDR1 is KGHSH, CDR2 LQKENI, per germline. In the original processing: How many nucleated cells were present was estimated from reference gene primer amplification. Data came from immunoSEQ multiplex PCR; TCRdb stores just in-frame clones and leaves some out. That table is the source of V, J and clone size, and D and trimming were worked out from the DNA. The sample has about 220,000 clones, around 84% seen once.

Sequencing was done on a sample of PBMCs or T cells enriched from blood (not recorded which). This clonotype was sampled from a woman aged 35 to 49 who had recovered from COVID-19. The chain carries TRBV18 and TRBJ1-3, with unresolved D. This CDR3 reads CASSPQQSSGNTIYF. In DNA, the CDR3 is TGTGCCAGCTCACCACAACAGAGCTCTGGAAACACCATATATTTT.